The source of this T cell receptor (beta chain) is a study of T cells in Graves' hyperthyroidism and ophthalmopathy. Notes on the study in general: Most thyroid clonotypes that were expanded above 0.001 also turned up in blood.

A NOSPECS grade of at least 4, a Clinical Activity Score of at least 3 and duration under 3 months were recorded in ophthalmopathy patients. Exclusion of patients followed from uncontrolled infection, other autoimmune disease, pregnancy or lactation. Diagnostic decisions used clinical symptoms, serum thyroxine and TRAb, thyroid ultrasound and orbital computed tomography. This clonotype showed up many times. Its target is not known. Germline values: CDR1 SGHRS, CDR2 YFSETQ. The CDR3 is 14 amino acids. Trimming shortened V by 0 bases and J by 3 bases, and 9 bases separated the two germline ends. It was RNA transcripts that yielded the amplified TCR beta CDR3 regions. The HTBI primer set drove a first-round RT-PCR of the TCR CDR3. TCRdb re-called the multiplex PCR reads through MiXCR, storing one row per CDR3 protein. The sample records hundreds of thousands of distinct CDR3 sequences, just under 20% being singletons.

Sequenced sample: blood. This receptor was identified in a man in his forties with Graves' ophthalmopathy. The rearrangement links TRBV5-1 to TRBJ1-2; the D is unclear. The CDR3: CASSLEGSHYGYTF. For the CDR3, the DNA is TGCGCCAGCAGCTTGGAGGGCAGTCACTATGGCTACACCTTC.